This paragraph reports one T cell receptor (beta chain). Its antigen remains unidentified. The ends were cut back, 0 bases at V and 1 base at J, with 8 bases in the middle. The CDR3 covers 14 residues. Germline loops: CDR1 SGDLS, CDR2 YYNGEE. This entry is derived from a study of cytomegalovirus exposure and HLA in healthy donors. Study results and caveats: Information on immune exposure was restricted to one variable (CMV serostatus).

Primers included in the PCR were 60 Vbeta and 13 Jbeta primers. Authors' analysis steps: About 9.9 million shared chains were among 80 million or so unique TCR beta chains counted in a later analysis. Repertoires were generated with immunoSEQ multiplex PCR, while TCRdb's copy carries only in-frame clones and drops some. The DNA gave D and trimming, while V, J and clone size come from that table. The sample records 180,000 or so clones, approximately 80% being singletons. What was sequenced was PBMCs. This rearrangement joins TRBV9 to TRBJ2-7, with a weak D call TRBD2 (5 bases). The source is a man between 18 and 35 years old in good health and CMV-seronegative. The chain's CDR3 is CASSVVPGSYEQYF. The DNA of the CDR3 is TGTGCCAGCAGCGTAGTACCGGGGTCCTACGAGCAGTACTTC.